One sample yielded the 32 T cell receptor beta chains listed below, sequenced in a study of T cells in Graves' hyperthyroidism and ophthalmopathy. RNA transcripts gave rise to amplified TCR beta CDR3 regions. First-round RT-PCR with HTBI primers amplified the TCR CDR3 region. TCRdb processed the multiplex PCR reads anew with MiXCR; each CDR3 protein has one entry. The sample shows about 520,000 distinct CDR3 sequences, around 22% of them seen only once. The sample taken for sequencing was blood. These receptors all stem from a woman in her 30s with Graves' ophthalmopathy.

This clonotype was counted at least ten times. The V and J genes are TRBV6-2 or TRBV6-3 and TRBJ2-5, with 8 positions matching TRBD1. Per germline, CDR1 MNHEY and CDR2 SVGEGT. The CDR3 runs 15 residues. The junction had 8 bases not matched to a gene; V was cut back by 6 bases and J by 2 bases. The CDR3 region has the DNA TGTGCCAGCAGGGTTACCGGGACAGGTCAAGAGACCCAGTACTTC. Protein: CASRVTGTGQETQYF.

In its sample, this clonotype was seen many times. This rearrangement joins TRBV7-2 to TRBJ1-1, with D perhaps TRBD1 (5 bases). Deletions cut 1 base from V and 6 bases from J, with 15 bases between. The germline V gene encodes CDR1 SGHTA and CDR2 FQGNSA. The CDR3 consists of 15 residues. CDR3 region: CASSLGAGGTAEAFF. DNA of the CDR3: TGTGCCAGCAGCTTAGGCGCGGGGGGGACCGCTGAAGCTTTCTTT.

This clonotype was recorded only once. CDR3: CASSIAGGFNEQYF. The CDR3 DNA follows: TGTGCCAGTAGTATAGCGGGGGGGTTTAACGAGCAGTACTTC. The J gene is TRBJ2-7, the V gene TRBV19; 8 nucleotides align to TRBD2. Germline V lookup: CDR1 LNHDA, CDR2 SQIVND (reference sequence). Trimming cost V 1 base and J 5 bases; bases outside gene matches: 4. This CDR3 has 14 residues.

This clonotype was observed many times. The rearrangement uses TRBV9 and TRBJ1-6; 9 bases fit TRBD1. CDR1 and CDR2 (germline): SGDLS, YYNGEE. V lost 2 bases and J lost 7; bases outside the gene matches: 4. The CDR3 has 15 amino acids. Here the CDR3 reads CASSVGTGYNSPLHF. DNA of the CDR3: TGTGCCAGCAGCGTGGGGACAGGGTACAATTCACCCCTCCACTTT.

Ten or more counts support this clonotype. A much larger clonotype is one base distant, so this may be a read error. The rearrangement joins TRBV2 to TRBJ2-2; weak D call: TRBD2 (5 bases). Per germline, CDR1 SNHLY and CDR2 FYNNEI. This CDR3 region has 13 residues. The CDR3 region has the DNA TGTGCCAGCAGTGAGTTGATCACCGGGGAGCTGTGTTTT. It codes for CASSELITGELCF.

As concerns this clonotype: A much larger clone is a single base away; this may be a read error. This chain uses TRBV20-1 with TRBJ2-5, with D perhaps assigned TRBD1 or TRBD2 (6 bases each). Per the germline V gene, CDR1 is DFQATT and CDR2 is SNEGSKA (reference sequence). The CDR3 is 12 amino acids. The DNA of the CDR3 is TGCAGTCCTGCTGGGGGGCGTGAGACCAAGTACTTC. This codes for CSPAGGRETKYF.

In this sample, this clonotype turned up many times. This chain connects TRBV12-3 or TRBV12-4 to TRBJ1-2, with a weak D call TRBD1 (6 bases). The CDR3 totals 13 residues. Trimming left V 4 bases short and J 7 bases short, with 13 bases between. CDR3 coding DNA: TGTGCCAGCAGTTGGAGGACAGCGACTGGCTACACCTTC. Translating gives CASSWRTATGYTF.

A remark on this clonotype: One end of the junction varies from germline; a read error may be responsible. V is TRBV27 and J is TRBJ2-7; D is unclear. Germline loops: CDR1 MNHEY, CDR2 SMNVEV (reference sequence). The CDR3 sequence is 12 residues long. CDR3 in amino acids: CASSDSSYDQYF. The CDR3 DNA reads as TGTGCCAGCAGTGACTCGTCCTACGATCAGTACTTC.

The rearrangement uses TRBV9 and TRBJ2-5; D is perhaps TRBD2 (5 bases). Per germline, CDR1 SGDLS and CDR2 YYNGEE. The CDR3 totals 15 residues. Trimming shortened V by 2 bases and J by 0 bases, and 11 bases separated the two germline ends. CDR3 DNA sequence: TGTGCCAGCAGCGTGGCCGTTAGCGACCAAGAGACCCAGTACTTC. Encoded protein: CASSVAVSDQETQYF.

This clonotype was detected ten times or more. In nucleotides, the CDR3 is TGTGCCAGCAGACAGAACGGGGGCTATGGCTACACCTTC. It codes for CASRQNGGYGYTF. The J gene is TRBJ1-2, the V gene TRBV7-2, with a weak D call TRBD1 (5 bases). V lost 6 bases to trimming and J lost 4 bases, with 12 bases between them. Germline CDR1 reads SGHTA; CDR2 reads FQGNSA. The CDR3 covers 13 residues.

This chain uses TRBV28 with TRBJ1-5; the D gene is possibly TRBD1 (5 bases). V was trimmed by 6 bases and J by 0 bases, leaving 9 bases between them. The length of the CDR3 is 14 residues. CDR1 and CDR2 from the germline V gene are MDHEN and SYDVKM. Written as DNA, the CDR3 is TGTGCCAGCAGGCGACAGCTTAGCAATCAGCCCCAGCATTTT. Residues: CASRRQLSNQPQHF.

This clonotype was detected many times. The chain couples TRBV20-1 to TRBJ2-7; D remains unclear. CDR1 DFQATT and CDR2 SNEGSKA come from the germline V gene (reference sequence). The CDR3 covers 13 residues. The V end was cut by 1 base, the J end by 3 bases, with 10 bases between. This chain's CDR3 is CSARVSVGYEQYF. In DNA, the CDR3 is TGCAGTGCTAGAGTGTCGGTGGGCTACGAGCAGTACTTC.

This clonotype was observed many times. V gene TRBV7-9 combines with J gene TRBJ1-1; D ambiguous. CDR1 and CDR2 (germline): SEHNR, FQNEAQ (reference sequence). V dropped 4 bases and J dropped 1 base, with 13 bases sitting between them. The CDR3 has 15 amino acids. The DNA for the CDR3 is TGTGCCAGCAGCTCCGGCAGACATACGAACACTGAAGCTTTCTTT. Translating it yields CASSSGRHTNTEAFF.

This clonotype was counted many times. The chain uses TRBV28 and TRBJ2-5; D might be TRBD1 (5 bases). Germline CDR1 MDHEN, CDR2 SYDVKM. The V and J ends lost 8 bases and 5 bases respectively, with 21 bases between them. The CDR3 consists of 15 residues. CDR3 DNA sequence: TGTGCCAGCCAGTACGGCTTTGGCTCAGGGGAGACCCAGTACTTC. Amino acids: CASQYGFGSGETQYF.

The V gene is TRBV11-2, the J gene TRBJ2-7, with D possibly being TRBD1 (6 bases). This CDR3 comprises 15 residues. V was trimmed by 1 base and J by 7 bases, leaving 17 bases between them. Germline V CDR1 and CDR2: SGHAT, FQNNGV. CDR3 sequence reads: CASSLAAGAAREQYF. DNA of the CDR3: TGTGCCAGCAGCTTAGCTGCAGGGGCGGCGCGGGAGCAGTACTTC.

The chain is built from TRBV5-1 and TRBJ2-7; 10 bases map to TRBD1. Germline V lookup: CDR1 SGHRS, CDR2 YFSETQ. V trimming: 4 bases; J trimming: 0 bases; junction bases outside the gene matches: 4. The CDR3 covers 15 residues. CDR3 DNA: TGCGCCAGCAGCGGCCGGGACAGGGGCTCCTACGAGCAGTACTTC. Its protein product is CASSGRDRGSYEQYF.

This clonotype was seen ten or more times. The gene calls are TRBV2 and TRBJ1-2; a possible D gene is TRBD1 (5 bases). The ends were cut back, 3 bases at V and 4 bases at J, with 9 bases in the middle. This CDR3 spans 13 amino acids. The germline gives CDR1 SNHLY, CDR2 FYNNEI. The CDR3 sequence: CASSDQGRYGYTF. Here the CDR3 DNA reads TGTGCCAGCAGTGATCAGGGCCGCTATGGCTACACCTTC.

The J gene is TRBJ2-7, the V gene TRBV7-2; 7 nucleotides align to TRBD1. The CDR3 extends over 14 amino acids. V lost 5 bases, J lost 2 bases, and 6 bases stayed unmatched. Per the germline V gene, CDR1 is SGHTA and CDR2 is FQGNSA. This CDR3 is CASSVRQGPYEQYF. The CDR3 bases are TGTGCCAGCAGCGTAAGACAGGGACCCTACGAGCAGTACTTC.

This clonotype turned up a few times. CDR3: CASSPRTGANEQFF. The CDR3 DNA reads as TGTGCCAGCAGCCCACGGACAGGGGCAAATGAGCAGTTCTTC. The genes are TRBV7-2 and TRBJ2-1; TRBD1 matches at 9 bases. The CDR3 totals 14 residues. Looked up from germline, CDR1 is SGHTA and CDR2 is FQGNSA. V shed 5 bases, J shed 7 bases, and the junction held 6 bases outside the gene matches.

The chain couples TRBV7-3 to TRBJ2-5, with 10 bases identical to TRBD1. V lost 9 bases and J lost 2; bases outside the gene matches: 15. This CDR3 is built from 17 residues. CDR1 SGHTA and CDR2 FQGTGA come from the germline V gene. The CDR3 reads CARSRWERTGGQETQYF. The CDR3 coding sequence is TGTGCCAGGAGTCGCTGGGAGAGGACAGGGGGACAAGAGACCCAGTACTTC.

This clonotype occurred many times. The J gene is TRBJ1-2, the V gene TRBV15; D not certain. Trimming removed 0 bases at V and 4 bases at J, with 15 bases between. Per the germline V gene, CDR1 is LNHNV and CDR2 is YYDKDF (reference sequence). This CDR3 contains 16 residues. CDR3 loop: CATSRDLGSNLYGYTF. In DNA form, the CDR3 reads TGTGCCACCAGCAGAGATCTTGGCAGTAATCTCTATGGCTACACCTTC.

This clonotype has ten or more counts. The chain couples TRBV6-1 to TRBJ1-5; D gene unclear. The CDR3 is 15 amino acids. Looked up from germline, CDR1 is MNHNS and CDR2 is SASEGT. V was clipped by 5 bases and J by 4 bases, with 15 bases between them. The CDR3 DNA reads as TGTGCCAGCAGTATGGAGGGAATTGGTAATCAGCCCCAGCATTTT. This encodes CASSMEGIGNQPQHF.

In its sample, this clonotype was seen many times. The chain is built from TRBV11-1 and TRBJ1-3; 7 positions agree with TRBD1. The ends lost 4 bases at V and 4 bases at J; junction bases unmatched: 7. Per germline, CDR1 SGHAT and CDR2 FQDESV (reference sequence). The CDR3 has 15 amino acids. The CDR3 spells CASSSTWTGGNTIYF. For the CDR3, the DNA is TGTGCCAGCAGCTCAACTTGGACAGGCGGAAACACCATATATTTT. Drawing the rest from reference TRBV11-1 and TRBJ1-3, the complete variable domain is EAEVAQSPRYKITEKSQAVAFWCDPISGHATLYWYRQILGQGPELLVQFQDESVVDDSQLPKDRFSAERLKGVDSTLKIQPAELGDSAMYLCASSSTWTGGNTIYFGEGSWLTVV.

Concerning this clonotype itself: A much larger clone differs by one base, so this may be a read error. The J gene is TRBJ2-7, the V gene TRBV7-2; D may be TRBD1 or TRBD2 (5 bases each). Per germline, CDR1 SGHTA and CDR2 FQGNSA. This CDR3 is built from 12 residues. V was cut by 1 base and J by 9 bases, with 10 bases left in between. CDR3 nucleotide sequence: TGTGCCAGCAGCTTAGGTTGGGACGGGCAGTACTTC. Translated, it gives CASSLGWDGQYF. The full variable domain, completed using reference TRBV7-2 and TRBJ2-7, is GAGVSQSPSNKVTEKGKDVELRCDPISGHTALYWYRQSLGQGLEFLIYFQGNSAPDKSGLPSDRFSAERTGGSVSTLTIQRTQQEDSAVYLCASSLGWDGQYFGPGTRLTVT.

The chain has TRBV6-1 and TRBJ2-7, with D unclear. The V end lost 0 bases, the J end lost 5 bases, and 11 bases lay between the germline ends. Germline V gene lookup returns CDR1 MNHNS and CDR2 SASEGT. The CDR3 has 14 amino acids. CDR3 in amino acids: CASSEASMGDEQYF. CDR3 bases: TGTGCCAGCAGTGAAGCGTCTATGGGTGACGAGCAGTACTTC.

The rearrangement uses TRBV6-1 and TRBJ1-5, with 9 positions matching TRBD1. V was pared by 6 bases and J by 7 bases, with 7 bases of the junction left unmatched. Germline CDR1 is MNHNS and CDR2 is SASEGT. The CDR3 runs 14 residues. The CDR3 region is CASRTGGWGQPQHF. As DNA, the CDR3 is TGTGCCAGCAGAACAGGGGGCTGGGGACAGCCCCAGCATTTT.

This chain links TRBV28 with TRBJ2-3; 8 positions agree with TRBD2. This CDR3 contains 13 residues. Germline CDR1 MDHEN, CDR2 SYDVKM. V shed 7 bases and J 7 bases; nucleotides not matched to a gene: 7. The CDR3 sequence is CASNERGPHTQYF. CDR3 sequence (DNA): TGTGCCAGCAACGAGCGGGGGCCCCATACGCAGTATTTT.

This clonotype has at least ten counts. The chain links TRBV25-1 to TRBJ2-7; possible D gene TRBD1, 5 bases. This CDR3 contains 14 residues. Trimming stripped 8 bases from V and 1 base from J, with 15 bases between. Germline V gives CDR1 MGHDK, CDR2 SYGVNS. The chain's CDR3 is CASGVQRGSYEQYF. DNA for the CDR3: TGTGCCAGCGGAGTTCAAAGGGGTTCCTACGAGCAGTACTTC.

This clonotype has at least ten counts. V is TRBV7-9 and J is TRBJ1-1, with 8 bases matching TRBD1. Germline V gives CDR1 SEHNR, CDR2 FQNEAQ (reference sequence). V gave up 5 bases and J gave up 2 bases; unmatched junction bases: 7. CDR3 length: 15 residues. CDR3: CASSPWTGLNTEAFF. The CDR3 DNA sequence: TGTGCCAGCAGCCCGTGGACAGGGCTAAACACTGAAGCTTTCTTT.

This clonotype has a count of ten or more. This CDR3 is CASSLGNRWNTGELFF. DNA of the CDR3: TGTGCCAGCAGCTTAGGTAATAGATGGAACACCGGGGAGCTGTTTTTT. V usage is TRBV11-2 and J usage is TRBJ2-2; D unclear. This CDR3 is built from 16 residues. Germline loops: CDR1 SGHAT, CDR2 FQNNGV. V was shortened by 1 base and J by 1 base, with 10 bases between the two germline ends.

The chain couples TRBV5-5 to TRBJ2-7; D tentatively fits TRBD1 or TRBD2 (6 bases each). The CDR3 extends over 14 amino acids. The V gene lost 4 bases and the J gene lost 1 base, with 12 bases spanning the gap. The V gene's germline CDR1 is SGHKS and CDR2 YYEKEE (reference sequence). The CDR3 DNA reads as TGTGCCAGCAGCCGGGGGACATTTTCCTACGAGCAGTACTTC. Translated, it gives CASSRGTFSYEQYF.

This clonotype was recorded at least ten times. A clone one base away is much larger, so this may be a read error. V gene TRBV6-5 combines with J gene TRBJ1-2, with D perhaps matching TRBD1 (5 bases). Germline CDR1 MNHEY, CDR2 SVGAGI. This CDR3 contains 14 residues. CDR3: CASSYSGGDYSYTF. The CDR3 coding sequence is TGTGCCAGCAGTTACTCAGGAGGGGACTATAGCTACACCTTC.